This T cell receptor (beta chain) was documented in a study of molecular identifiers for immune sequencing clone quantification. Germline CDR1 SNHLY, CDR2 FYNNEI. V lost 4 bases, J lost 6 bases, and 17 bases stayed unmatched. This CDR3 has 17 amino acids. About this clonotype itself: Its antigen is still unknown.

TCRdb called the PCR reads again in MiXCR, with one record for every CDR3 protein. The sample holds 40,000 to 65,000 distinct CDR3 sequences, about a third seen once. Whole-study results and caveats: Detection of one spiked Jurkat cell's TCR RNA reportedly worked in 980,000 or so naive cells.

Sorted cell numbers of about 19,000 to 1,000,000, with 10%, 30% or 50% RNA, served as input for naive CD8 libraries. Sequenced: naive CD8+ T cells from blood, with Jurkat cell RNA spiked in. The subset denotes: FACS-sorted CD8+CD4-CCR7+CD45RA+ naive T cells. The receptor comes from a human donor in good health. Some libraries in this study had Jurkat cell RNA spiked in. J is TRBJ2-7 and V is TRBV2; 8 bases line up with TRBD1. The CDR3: CASSVAVAGGIVCEQYF. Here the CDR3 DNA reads TGTGCCAGCAGTGTAGCTGTGGCAGGGGGCATCGTATGCGAGCAGTACTTC.